This T cell receptor (beta chain) is drawn from a study of blood T cell repertoires in COVID-19. Across the study: Spain, Italy and the United States supplied samples that represented acute and convalescent COVID-19. In each case, the material was cDNA or gDNA derived from T cells, B-cell-depleted T cells, or PBMCs.

In the source study's methods: Reference gene primers were amplified, and this amplification served to estimate nucleated cell counts. TCRdb's copy holds only in-frame clones and misses some; the assay was immunoSEQ multiplex PCR. V and J calls and clone size are as listed in that table; D and trimming were resolved from the DNA. The sample has about 160,000 clones, 80% to 90% seen once; the top ten hold 3.6%. Cohorts were based on clinical histories the participants reported. The sample was PBMCs or T cells enriched from blood (not recorded which). The clonotype was recovered from a woman aged 45-65 years in a cohort exposed to, infected with or recovered from COVID-19 (not recorded which).

The CDR3 here is CASSGDRVFNNEQFF. For the CDR3, the DNA is TGTGCCAGCAGCGGAGACAGGGTCTTCAACAATGAGCAGTTCTTC. The chain couples TRBV7-2 to TRBJ2-1; 7 nucleotides match TRBD1. V lost 5 bases to trimming and J lost 5 bases; unmatched junction nucleotides: 9. This CDR3 has 15 residues. CDR1 and CDR2 (germline): SGHTA, FQGNSA.